This T cell receptor beta chain derives from a study of cytomegalovirus exposure and HLA in healthy donors. Study-wide results and limits: Other equally common chains were less clonally expanded than HLA-associated TCR beta chains, a later analysis showed.

For this clone: The target antigen is unknown.

With 60 Vbeta and 13 Jbeta primers, the PCR was carried out. Clones were read by immunoSEQ multiplex PCR, and TCRdb kept only the in-frame ones, dropping some. The sample consists of about 150,000 clones, around 10% of them appearing once. This CDR3 is built from 16 residues. Trimming cost V 6 bases and J 3 bases; bases outside gene matches: 7. Germline CDR1 and CDR2: MDHEN and SYDVKM. The clonotype comes from a man aged 45-60 years in good health and CMV-seronegative. The sample comprised PBMCs. V and J are TRBV28 and TRBJ2-2; 10 bases match TRBD1. CDR3 in amino acids: CASRTTGTGDTGELFF. The CDR3 DNA is TGTGCCAGCAGAACGACCGGGACAGGGGACACCGGGGAGCTGTTTTTT.